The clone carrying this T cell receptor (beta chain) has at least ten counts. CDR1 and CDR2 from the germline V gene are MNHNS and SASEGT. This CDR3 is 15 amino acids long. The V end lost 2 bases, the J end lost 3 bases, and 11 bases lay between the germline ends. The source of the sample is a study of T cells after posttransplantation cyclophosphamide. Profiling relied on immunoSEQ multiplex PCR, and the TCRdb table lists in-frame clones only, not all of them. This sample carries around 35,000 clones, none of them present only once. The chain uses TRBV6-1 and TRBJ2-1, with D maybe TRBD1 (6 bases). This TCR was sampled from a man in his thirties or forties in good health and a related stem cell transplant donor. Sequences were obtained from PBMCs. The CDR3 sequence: CASSERQANYNEQFF. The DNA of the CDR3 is TGTGCCAGCAGTGAACGACAGGCCAACTACAATGAGCAGTTCTTC.